Listed below are T cell receptor beta chains from one sample, sequenced in a study of OX40 agonist ivuxolimab in advanced cancers. Profiled with immunoSEQ multiplex PCR; TCRdb holds only in-frame clones, not every one. The data contain about 79,000 clones, 91% of them seen just once; the ten biggest clones take up approximately 6.9%. Sample: CD4+ or CD8+ T cells sorted from blood, taken in a trial of the OX40 agonist ivuxolimab. The source of these receptors is an adult with an advanced solid tumor such as melanoma, head and neck, liver or kidney cancer. CDR3s include the opening cysteine and the closing phenylalanine or tryptophan. A D gene is named only where the DNA matches it firmly. Clone size is not always given. Where it is, it says once, few, many or a class for expanded clones.

abundance: -; d_gene: TRBD1; v_gene: TRBV6-5; j_gene: TRBJ1-6; CDR3aa: CASSFRGNSPLHF; CDR3nt: TGTGCCAGCAGTTTCAGGGGGAATTCACCCCTCCACTTT
abundance: -; d_gene: -; v_gene: TRBV27; j_gene: TRBJ1-5; CDR3aa: CASSLGREGNQPQHF; CDR3nt: TGTGCCAGCAGTTTGGGCAGGGAGGGCAATCAGCCCCAGCATTTT
abundance: -; d_gene: TRBD2; v_gene: TRBV7-8; j_gene: TRBJ2-1; CDR3aa: CASSLGLAYNEQFF; CDR3nt: TGTGCCAGCAGCTTGGGACTAGCGTACAATGAGCAGTTCTTC
abundance: -; d_gene: -; v_gene: TRBV27; j_gene: TRBJ1-1; CDR3aa: CASSTPFGSGTEAFF; CDR3nt: TGTGCCAGCAGTACCCCCTTTGGGTCAGGAACTGAAGCTTTCTTT
abundance: -; d_gene: TRBD1; v_gene: TRBV10-3; j_gene: TRBJ1-4; CDR3aa: CAISESRGRMEKLFF; CDR3nt: TGTGCCATCAGTGAGTCCAGGGGGCGCATGGAAAAACTGTTTTTT
abundance: -; d_gene: -; v_gene: TRBV5-1; j_gene: TRBJ2-2; CDR3aa: CASSLGFAGATTGELFF; CDR3nt: TGCGCCAGCAGCTTGGGGTTTGCGGGGGCGACCACCGGGGAGCTGTTTTTT
abundance: -; d_gene: -; v_gene: TRBV5-4; j_gene: TRBJ2-1; CDR3aa: CASSLPGYYNEQFF; CDR3nt: TGTGCCAGCAGCTTGCCGGGCTATTACAATGAGCAGTTCTTC
abundance: once; d_gene: TRBD2; v_gene: TRBV10-3; j_gene: TRBJ2-7; CDR3aa: CAIRKREGDYEQYF; CDR3nt: TGTGCCATCAGAAAGCGGGAGGGGGACTACGAGCAGTACTTC
abundance: -; d_gene: TRBD1; v_gene: TRBV7-8; j_gene: TRBJ2-2; CDR3aa: CASTSLRGLGGELFF; CDR3nt: TGTGCCAGCACATCTTTAAGGGGGCTGGGCGGGGAGCTGTTTTTT
abundance: -; d_gene: -; v_gene: TRBV4-1; j_gene: TRBJ1-1; CDR3aa: CASSLNPVTNTEAFF; CDR3nt: TGCGCCAGCAGCCTCAATCCGGTGACTAACACTGAAGCTTTCTTT
abundance: -; d_gene: TRBD2; v_gene: TRBV5-3; j_gene: TRBJ2-7; CDR3aa: CACGEGGSYEQYF; CDR3nt: TGTGCCTGTGGGGAGGGAGGCTCCTACGAGCAGTACTTC
abundance: -; d_gene: -; v_gene: TRBV7-8; j_gene: TRBJ1-5; CDR3aa: CASSPRQRTAGVGNQPQHF; CDR3nt: TGTGCCAGCAGCCCCCGACAGCGGACCGCCGGGGTGGGTAATCAGCCCCAGCATTTT
abundance: -; d_gene: TRBD2; v_gene: TRBV7-8; j_gene: TRBJ2-5; CDR3aa: CASSFGLAGPETQYF; CDR3nt: TGTGCCAGCAGCTTTGGACTAGCGGGCCCGGAGACCCAGTACTTC